This TCR beta chain was recovered during a study of TIL therapy for anti-PD-1-resistant metastatic lung cancer. Study outcomes and limitations: The baseline peripheral repertoire was partially replaced by infused TIL clonotypes that later decayed.

The immunoSEQ assay was v3. TCRdb's table, derived via immunoSEQ multiplex PCR, lists solely in-frame clones and lacks some. The sample holds 30,000 or so clones, roughly 69% seen once. The germline V and J ends were trimmed by 1 base and 3 bases, with 10 bases remaining between them. This CDR3 has 14 amino acids. CDR1 is SGHVS, CDR2 FQNEAQ, per germline. This clone appeared a few times. Its antigen remains unknown. The time point was: pre-treatment sample, taken before nivolumab and TIL therapy. The chain employs TRBV7-8 and TRBJ2-7; D is perhaps TRBD1 or TRBD2 (5 bases each). The material was blood, obtained at baseline. The sequence was collected from a woman aged 25 to 80 with non-small cell lung cancer. The DNA for the CDR3 is TGTGCCAGCAGCTTAGGAGGGGCTCGCTACGAGCAGTACTTC. It is translated as CASSLGGARYEQYF.